This T cell receptor beta chain was recorded in a study of cytomegalovirus exposure and HLA in healthy donors. This CDR3 has 15 residues. Germline V CDR1 and CDR2: KGHSH, LQKENI. Trimming left V 2 bases short and J 0 bases short, with 9 bases between. With 60 Vbeta and 13 Jbeta primers, the PCR was carried out. This table comes from immunoSEQ multiplex PCR, and its TCRdb copy is limited to in-frame clones, with some not included. Seen here are approximately 220,000 clones, approximately 80% observed once, and the top ten hold roughly 0.7%. The chain employs TRBV18 and TRBJ2-3; D remains unclear. Sequenced sample: PBMCs. This clonotype was sampled from a boy aged 2 to 9 in good health and CMV-seronegative. The CDR3 protein is CASSPNQESTDTQYF. CDR3 nucleotides: TGTGCCAGCTCACCAAACCAGGAAAGCACAGATACGCAGTATTTT.